A single sample is the source of the 8 T cell receptor beta chains below, sequenced in a study of cytomegalovirus exposure and HLA in healthy donors. This PCR relied on a set of 60 Vbeta primers and 13 Jbeta primers. Produced via immunoSEQ multiplex PCR; TCRdb's table is partial and in-frame only. The repertoire has about 61,000 clones, under 85% of them found once; the top ten carry 51%. The sequencing input was PBMCs. These receptors were collected from a man aged 50 or older in good health and CMV-seropositive.

This clone appeared a few times. This chain joins TRBV6-5 and TRBJ1-1; tentatively, D is TRBD1 (5 bases). From germline, CDR1 is MNHEY and CDR2 SVGAGI. V shed 7 bases and J shed 0 bases, with 12 bases lying between them. The CDR3 runs 14 residues. The CDR3 bases are TGTGCCAGCACTGTCGACAGCTTGAACACTGAAGCTTTCTTT. Translated, it gives CASTVDSLNTEAFF.

The chain joins TRBV18 to TRBJ2-7, with TRBD1 matching 7 bases. Trimming at V came to 1 base and at J to 0 bases, leaving 6 bases not matched to a gene. The CDR3 is 16 amino acids. Germline CDR1 is KGHSH and CDR2 is LQKENI. CDR3 in amino acids: CASSPRNWDSSYEQYF. CDR3 coding DNA: TGTGCCAGCTCACCACGGAATTGGGACAGCTCCTACGAGCAGTACTTC.

The genes are TRBV7-9 and TRBJ2-3, with TRBD1 matching over 8 bases. J gave up 3 bases and V 3 bases, and 8 bases lay outside the gene matches. This CDR3 region has 16 residues. CDR1 and CDR2 from the germline V gene are SEHNR and FQNEAQ (reference sequence). CDR3 DNA: TGTGCCAGCAGCTTCTTGGGACAGGAGGTAACAGATACGCAGTATTTT. Protein sequence: CASSFLGQEVTDTQYF.

This clone has just a few counts. The V gene is TRBV7-3, the J gene TRBJ2-3, with 9 bases matching TRBD1. There are 15 residues in the CDR3. Per the germline V gene, CDR1 is SGHTA and CDR2 is FQGTGA. V was pared by 5 bases and J by 0 bases, with 3 bases of the junction left unmatched. The CDR3 here is CASSPGQGSTDTQYF. The CDR3 region has the DNA TGTGCCAGCAGCCCGGGACAGGGCAGCACAGATACGCAGTATTTT.

The chain links TRBV19 to TRBJ2-3; the D gene is possibly TRBD2 (6 bases). Germline CDR1 LNHDA, CDR2 SQIVND (reference sequence). The V gene lost 1 base and the J gene lost 1 base, with 9 bases spanning the gap. The CDR3 extends over 15 amino acids. The CDR3 loop reads CASSIAGDGTDTQYF. The CDR3 DNA reads as TGTGCCAGTAGTATAGCGGGGGATGGCACAGATACGCAGTATTTT.

This clone appeared a few times. A far bigger clonotype differs at one base, so this is likely a read error. The sample contains more than one DNA sequence encoding this CDR3. V is TRBV14 and J is TRBJ2-1; unclear D gene. This CDR3 has 17 amino acids. Germline CDR1 is SGHDN and CDR2 is FVKESK. The CDR3 DNA reads TGCGCCAGCAGCCAAGATATGATCGTACTCATCTACAATGAGCAGTTCTTC. Translation gives CASSQDMIVLIYNEQFF.

The chain combines TRBV19 with TRBJ2-7; 9 nucleotides match TRBD1. Germline CDR1 and CDR2: LNHDA and SQIVND (reference sequence). Trimming at V came to 4 bases and at J to 0 bases, leaving 7 bases not matched to a gene. The CDR3 totals 16 residues. CDR3 DNA: TGTGCCAGTAGTAGCTCCGGGACAGGGAACTCCTACGAGCAGTACTTC. This encodes CASSSSGTGNSYEQYF. The entire variable domain, with the rest obtained from reference TRBV19 and TRBJ2-7, is as follows: DGGITQSPKYLFRKEGQNVTLSCEQNLNHDAMYWYRQDPGQGLRLIYYSQIVNDFQKGDIAEGYSVSREKKESFPLTVTSAQKNPTAFYLCASSSSGTGNSYEQYFGPGTRLTVT.

The chain joins TRBV11-1 to TRBJ2-3, with TRBD1 matching 7 bases. There are 14 residues in the CDR3. The V gene end was trimmed by 6 bases and the J gene end by 1 base; junction bases not matched to a gene: 4. Germline assignment: CDR1 SGHAT and CDR2 FQDESV (reference sequence). The CDR3 bases are TGTGCCAGCAGGACAGGGTTCGGCACAGATACGCAGTATTTT. It yields the protein CASRTGFGTDTQYF.